A single sample is the source of the 24 T cell receptor beta chains below, sequenced in a study of cytomegalovirus exposure and HLA in healthy donors. Vbeta (60) and Jbeta (13) primers were used in the PCR. Sequencing used immunoSEQ multiplex PCR; TCRdb keeps in-frame clones, though not all of them. The top ten clones hold under 7.5% of a sample with about 160,000 clones, 75% to 85% of them seen once. Sequencing used PBMCs. The receptors were sampled from a man in his forties or fifties in good health and CMV-seropositive.

The chain recombines TRBV7-8 with TRBJ1-5, with D possibly matching TRBD1 (6 bases). V lost 1 base and J lost 2, with 12 bases in between. The CDR3 has 16 residues. Germline-derived CDR1 and CDR2 are SGHVS and FQNEAQ. The CDR3 bases are TGTGCCAGCAGCTTAGGGAGAGCAGGGGGCAATCAGCCCCAGCATTTT. This encodes CASSLGRAGGNQPQHF.

This chain uses TRBV5-4 with TRBJ2-7, with TRBD1 identical over 12 bases. The CDR3 loop spans 17 amino acids. Germline V gene sequence: CDR1 SGHNT, CDR2 YYREEE (reference sequence). V trimming: 4 bases; J trimming: 3 bases; junction bases outside the gene matches: 11. The CDR3 DNA reads TGTGCCAGCAGCCACGGGACAGGGGGCTTTAGGGTCTACGAGCAGTACTTC. This translates into CASSHGTGGFRVYEQYF.

The chain employs TRBV5-1 and TRBJ1-6; D might be TRBD1 (5 bases). V lost 4 bases and J 7 bases, leaving 15 bases between the germline ends. The CDR3 spans 15 residues. Germline V gene data show CDR1 as SGHRS and CDR2 as YFSETQ. The CDR3 is CASSTGDVHNSPLHF. For the CDR3, the DNA is TGCGCCAGCAGCACGGGGGACGTACACAATTCACCCCTCCACTTT.

The V call is TRBV11-2, the J call TRBJ1-5, with D possibly being TRBD1 (6 bases). CDR1 and CDR2 (germline): SGHAT, FQNNGV. V was shortened by 4 bases and J by 3 bases, with 13 bases between the two germline ends. This CDR3 is 15 amino acids long. CDR3 loop: CASSWGSGVNQPQHF. CDR3 in DNA: TGTGCCAGCAGCTGGGGGTCAGGGGTCAATCAGCCCCAGCATTTT.

This clone was observed a few times. This chain uses TRBV27 with TRBJ2-2; 8 nucleotides align to TRBD1. J was trimmed by 4 bases and V by 5 bases; bases with no gene match: 12. The CDR3 is 17 residues long. Germline V gives CDR1 MNHEY, CDR2 SMNVEV (reference sequence). This CDR3 is CASSLWWTGSSTGELFF. CDR3 sequence (DNA): TGTGCCAGCAGTCTTTGGTGGACAGGGTCGAGCACCGGGGAGCTGTTTTTT.

The J gene is TRBJ1-2, the V gene TRBV15, with 7 nucleotides matching TRBD1. This CDR3 contains 15 residues. The trim removed 2 bases at V and 3 bases at J, leaving 6 bases unmatched. Germline V gives CDR1 LNHNV, CDR2 YYDKDF (reference sequence). CDR3 loop: CATSRLGQQDYGYTF. The CDR3 region has the DNA TGTGCCACCAGCAGACTGGGACAGCAGGACTATGGCTACACCTTC.

V usage is TRBV4-1 and J usage is TRBJ1-1, with TRBD1 matching over 8 bases. The CDR3 runs 15 residues. Germline loops: CDR1 MGHRA, CDR2 YSYEKL. Trimming took 6 bases from V and 4 from J; bases not matched to a gene: 10. The CDR3, as DNA: TGCGCCAGCAGACCCGAGACAGGGGAGGGCACTGAAGCTTTCTTT. It translates to CASRPETGEGTEAFF.

The CDR3 DNA reads as TGCGCCAGCAGCTTGTGGGGGACAGGCGAAACCAGGAACGATGAGCAGTTCTTC. Translating it yields CASSLWGTGETRNDEQFF. This chain links TRBV5-1 with TRBJ2-1; 8 nucleotides match TRBD1. The V gene end was trimmed by 1 base and the J gene end by 8 bases; junction bases not matched to a gene: 17. CDR1 and CDR2 from the germline V gene are SGHRS and YFSETQ. The CDR3 spans 18 residues.

This clone was found once. The CDR3 region has the DNA TGTGCCAGCAGCCTGGGAGAGGAGGGCTACACCTTC. This sequence encodes CASSLGEEGYTF. This rearrangement joins TRBV2 to TRBJ1-2; D unclear. V was cut by 6 bases and J by 8 bases, with 13 bases left in between. Germline V lookup: CDR1 SNHLY, CDR2 FYNNEI. The CDR3 runs to 12 residues.

This sequence joins TRBV19 and TRBJ2-5; no firm D call. The V gene's germline CDR1 is LNHDA and CDR2 SQIVND (reference sequence). Between the trimmed V and J ends, which lost 1 base and 5 bases, there was a span of 14 bases. This CDR3 has 15 residues. The CDR3 DNA sequence: TGTGCCAGTAGTATAGGAGGAACTGGCCGGGAGACCCAGTACTTC. As protein: CASSIGGTGRETQYF.

As for this clone: Different DNA sequences within this sample yield the same CDR3. The gene calls are TRBV6-1 and TRBJ2-1, with D possibly TRBD1 on 7 matching bases. The germline V and J ends were trimmed by 5 bases and 7 bases, with 12 bases remaining between them. This CDR3 has 13 amino acids. CDR1 MNHNS and CDR2 SASEGT come from the germline V gene. The CDR3 loop is CASSWDSGNEQFF. CDR3 in DNA: TGTGCCAGCAGTTGGGACAGCGGGAATGAGCAGTTCTTC.

The CDR3 reads CASSEGRTRSYTF. The DNA of the CDR3 is TGTGCCAGCAGTGAAGGTCGGACTAGGAGCTACACCTTC. The chain is built from TRBV6-1 and TRBJ1-2, with no clear D. V shed 1 base and J shed 9 bases, with 12 bases lying between them. CDR3 length equals 13 residues. Germline V gene sequence: CDR1 MNHNS, CDR2 SASEGT.

J is TRBJ2-7 and V is TRBV7-9; D might be TRBD2 (5 bases). In germline, CDR1 is SEHNR, CDR2 FQNEAQ (reference sequence). The CDR3 is 17 amino acids. Between the trimmed V and J ends, which lost 1 base and 2 bases, there was a span of 18 bases. CDR3 nucleotides: TGTGCCAGCAGCTTAGTCCCCGCGGCGGCCGGGACCTACGAGCAGTACTTC. This translates into CASSLVPAAAGTYEQYF.

The chain combines TRBV7-2 with TRBJ2-3; 8 bases line up with TRBD2. The germline CDR1 and CDR2 sequences are SGHTA and FQGNSA. CDR3 length equals 14 residues. J was trimmed by 8 bases and V by 5 bases; bases with no gene match: 9. CDR3 amino acids: CASSLKAGVGTQYF. The CDR3 DNA reads TGTGCCAGCAGCCTTAAAGCGGGAGTCGGTACGCAGTATTTT. The whole variable domain, filled in from reference TRBV7-2 and TRBJ2-3, reads GAGVSQSPSNKVTEKGKDVELRCDPISGHTALYWYRQSLGQGLEFLIYFQGNSAPDKSGLPSDRFSAERTGGSVSTLTIQRTQQEDSAVYLCASSLKAGVGTQYFGPGTRLTVL.

The genes are TRBV2 and TRBJ1-1; D unresolved. The germline V gene has CDR1 SNHLY and CDR2 FYNNEI. Trimming removed 6 bases at V and 6 bases at J, with 14 bases between. The CDR3 runs to 13 residues. As DNA, the CDR3 is TGTGCCAGCAGGCCCTCGATAGTATCTGAAGCTTTCTTT. This translates into CASRPSIVSEAFF.

The chain joins TRBV6-6 to TRBJ1-5; D gene ambiguous. Trimming removed 2 bases at V and 6 bases at J, with 11 bases between. The CDR3 loop spans 14 amino acids. Germline V gives CDR1 MNHNY, CDR2 SVGAGI (reference sequence). The CDR3 loop reads CASSYGSGFQPQHF. The CDR3 nucleotides read TGTGCCAGCAGTTACGGATCGGGGTTTCAGCCCCAGCATTTT.

The gene calls are TRBV7-8 and TRBJ1-1; D is perhaps TRBD1 (6 bases). The CDR3 runs 15 residues. With 4 bases removed from V and 1 base from J, the gap between germline ends came to 13 bases. Germline CDR1 SGHVS, CDR2 FQNEAQ. The CDR3 DNA follows: TGTGCCAGCAGCTGGGATGACAGGCCGAACACTGAAGCTTTCTTT. This gives the protein CASSWDDRPNTEAFF. The variable domain in full, completed from reference TRBV7-8 and TRBJ1-1, reads GAGVSQSPRYKVAKRGQDVALRCDPISGHVSLFWYQQALGQGPEFLTYFQNEAQLDKSGLPSDRFFAERPEGSVSTLKIQRTQQEDSAVYLCASSWDDRPNTEAFFGQGTRLTVV.

The chain couples TRBV9 to TRBJ2-1; TRBD2 matches at 13 bases. CDR1 is SGDLS, CDR2 YYNGEE, per germline. The CDR3 covers 16 residues. The trim removed 0 bases at V and 8 bases at J, leaving 5 bases unmatched. CDR3 DNA: TGTGCCAGCAGCGTAGGGACTAGCGGGAGTGGAGATGAGCAGTTCTTC. This encodes CASSVGTSGSGDEQFF.

V is TRBV27 and J is TRBJ2-1; 12 bases are shared with TRBD1. The CDR3 runs to 16 residues. Germline loops: CDR1 MNHEY, CDR2 SMNVEV (reference sequence). V lost 5 bases to trimming and J lost 6 bases; unmatched junction nucleotides: 8. Written as DNA, the CDR3 is TGTGCCAGCAGTCCCCAGGGACAGGGGGCAACCAATGAGCAGTTCTTC. This sequence encodes CASSPQGQGATNEQFF.

The chain is built from TRBV5-5 and TRBJ2-1, with D maybe TRBD1 (5 bases). Trimming stripped 2 bases from V and 6 bases from J, with 18 bases between. CDR1 and CDR2 (germline): SGHKS, YYEKEE (reference sequence). The CDR3 runs to 16 residues. CDR3 in DNA: TGTGCCAGCAGCTTTGGGGCGGTACTAACCCCCAATGAGCAGTTCTTC. Its translation is CASSFGAVLTPNEQFF.

The genes are TRBV5-1 and TRBJ1-1, with TRBD1 matching 8 bases. V dropped 4 bases and J dropped 0; count of bases not matched to a gene: 5. CDR1 is SGHRS, CDR2 YFSETQ, per germline. CDR3 length: 15 amino acids. This CDR3 reads CASSGADRVNTEAFF. The CDR3 DNA sequence: TGCGCCAGCAGCGGGGCGGACAGGGTGAACACTGAAGCTTTCTTT. The whole variable domain, filled in from reference TRBV5-1 and TRBJ1-1, reads KAGVTQTPRYLIKTRGQQVTLSCSPISGHRSVSWYQQTPGQGLQFLFEYFSETQRNKGNFPGRFSGRQFSNSRSEMNVSTLELGDSALYLCASSGADRVNTEAFFGQGTRLTVV.

The rearrangement links TRBV19 to TRBJ2-3; unclear D gene. The CDR3 runs 14 residues. Trimming took 4 bases from V and 0 from J, leaving 8 bases between them. The germline V gene has CDR1 LNHDA and CDR2 SQIVND (reference sequence). For the CDR3, the DNA is TGTGCCAGTAGTAGAGGTGTTAGCACAGATACGCAGTATTTT. As protein: CASSRGVSTDTQYF.

The chain employs TRBV6-6 and TRBJ2-2; TRBD2 aligns across 7 bases. The CDR3 loop spans 16 amino acids. Trimming took 6 bases from V and 3 from J; bases not matched to a gene: 10. Germline-derived CDR1 and CDR2 are MNHNY and SVGAGI (reference sequence). CDR3 bases: TGTGCCAGCAGAAAGACTAGCTCTGGTTACACCGGGGAGCTGTTTTTT. It specifies CASRKTSSGYTGELFF.

The chain couples TRBV27 to TRBJ2-1, with 7 bases that match TRBD2. CDR1 is MNHEY, CDR2 SMNVEV, per germline (reference sequence). V shed 2 bases, J shed 2 bases, and the junction held 6 bases outside the gene matches. The CDR3 extends over 16 amino acids. Written as DNA, the CDR3 is TGTGCCAGCAGTTTAGTGGGCGGGAGTGCCTACAATGAGCAGTTCTTC. This sequence encodes CASSLVGGSAYNEQFF.